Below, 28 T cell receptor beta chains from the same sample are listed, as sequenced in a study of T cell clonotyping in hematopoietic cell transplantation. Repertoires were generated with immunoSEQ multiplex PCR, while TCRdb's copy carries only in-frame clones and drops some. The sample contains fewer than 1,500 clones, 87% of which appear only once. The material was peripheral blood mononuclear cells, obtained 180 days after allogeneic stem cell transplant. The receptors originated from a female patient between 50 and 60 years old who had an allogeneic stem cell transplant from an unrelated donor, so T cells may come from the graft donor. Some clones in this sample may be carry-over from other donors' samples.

The DNA for the CDR3 is TGTGCCAGCAGCTTAATGGGCGAAACCGGGGAGCTGTTTTTT. Protein product: CASSLMGETGELFF. The V call is TRBV11-3, the J call TRBJ2-2, with D unclear. V was clipped by 2 bases and J by 5 bases, with 9 bases between them. This CDR3 has 14 residues. From germline, CDR1 is SGHNT and CDR2 YENEEA.

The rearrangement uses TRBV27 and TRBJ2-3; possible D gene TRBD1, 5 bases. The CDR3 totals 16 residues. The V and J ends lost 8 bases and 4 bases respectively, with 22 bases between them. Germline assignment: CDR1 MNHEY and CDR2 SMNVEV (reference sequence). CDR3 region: CASGGMDIRAADTQYF. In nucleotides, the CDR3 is TGTGCCAGCGGCGGAATGGACATACGCGCGGCAGATACGCAGTATTTT.

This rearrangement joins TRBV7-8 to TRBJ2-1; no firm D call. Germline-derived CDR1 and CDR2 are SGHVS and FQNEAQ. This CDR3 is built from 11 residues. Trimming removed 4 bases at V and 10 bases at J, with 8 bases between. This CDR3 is CASSSLQEQFF. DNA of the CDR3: TGTGCCAGCAGCTCTCTACAAGAGCAGTTCTTC.

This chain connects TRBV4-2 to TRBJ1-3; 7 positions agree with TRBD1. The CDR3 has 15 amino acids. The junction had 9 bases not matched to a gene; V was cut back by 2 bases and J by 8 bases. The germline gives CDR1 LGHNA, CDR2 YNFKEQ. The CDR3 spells CASSQRQGWADTIYF. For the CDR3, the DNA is TGTGCCAGCAGCCAAAGACAGGGCTGGGCGGACACCATATATTTT.

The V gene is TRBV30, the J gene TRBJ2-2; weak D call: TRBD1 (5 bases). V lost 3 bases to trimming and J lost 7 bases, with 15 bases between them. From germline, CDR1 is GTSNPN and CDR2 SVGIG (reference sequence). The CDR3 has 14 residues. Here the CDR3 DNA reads TGTGCCTGGAGCGCAGGGTGGGGTTTCGGGGAGCTGTTTTTT. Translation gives CAWSAGWGFGELFF.

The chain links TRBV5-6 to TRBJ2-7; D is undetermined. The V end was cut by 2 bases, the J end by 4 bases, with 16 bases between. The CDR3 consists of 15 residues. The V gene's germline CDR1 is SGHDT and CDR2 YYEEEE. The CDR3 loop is CASSFVASSEYEQYF. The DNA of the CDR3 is TGTGCCAGCAGCTTTGTGGCCTCTTCGGAATACGAGCAGTACTTC.

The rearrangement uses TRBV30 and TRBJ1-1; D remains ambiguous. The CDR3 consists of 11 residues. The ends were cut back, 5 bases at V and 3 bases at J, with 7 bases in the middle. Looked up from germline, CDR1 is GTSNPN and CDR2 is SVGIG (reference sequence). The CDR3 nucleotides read TGTGCCTGGTTCCGGGACACTGAAGCTTTCTTT. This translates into CAWFRDTEAFF.

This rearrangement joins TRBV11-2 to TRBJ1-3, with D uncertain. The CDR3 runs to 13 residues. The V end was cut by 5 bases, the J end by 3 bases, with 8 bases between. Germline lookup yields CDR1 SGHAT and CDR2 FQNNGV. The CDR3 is CASSPGGGNTIYF. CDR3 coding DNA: TGTGCCAGCAGCCCAGGCGGTGGAAACACCATATATTTT. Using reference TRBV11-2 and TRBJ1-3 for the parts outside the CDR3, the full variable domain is EAGVAQSPRYKIIEKRQSVAFWCNPISGHATLYWYQQILGQGPKLLIQFQNNGVVDDSQLPKDRFSAERLKGVDSTLKIQPAKLEDSAVYLCASSPGGGNTIYFGEGSWLTVV.

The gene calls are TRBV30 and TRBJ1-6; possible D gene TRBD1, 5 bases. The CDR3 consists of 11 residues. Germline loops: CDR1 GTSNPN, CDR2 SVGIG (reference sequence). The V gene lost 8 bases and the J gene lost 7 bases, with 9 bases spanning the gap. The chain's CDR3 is CATGTNSPLHF. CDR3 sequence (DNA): TGTGCCACCGGGACCAATTCACCCCTCCACTTT. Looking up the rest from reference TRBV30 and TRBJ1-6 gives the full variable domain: SQTIHQWPATLVQPVGSPLSLECTVEGTSNPNLYWYRQAAGRGLQLLFYSVGIGQISSEVPQNLSASRPQDRQFILSSKKLLLSDSGFYLCATGTNSPLHFGNGTRLTVT.

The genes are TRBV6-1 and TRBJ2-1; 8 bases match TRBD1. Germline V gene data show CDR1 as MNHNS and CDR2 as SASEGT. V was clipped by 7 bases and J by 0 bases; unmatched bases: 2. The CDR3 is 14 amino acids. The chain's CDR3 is CASNDRGSYNEQFF. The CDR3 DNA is TGTGCCAGCAACGACAGGGGCTCCTACAATGAGCAGTTCTTC.

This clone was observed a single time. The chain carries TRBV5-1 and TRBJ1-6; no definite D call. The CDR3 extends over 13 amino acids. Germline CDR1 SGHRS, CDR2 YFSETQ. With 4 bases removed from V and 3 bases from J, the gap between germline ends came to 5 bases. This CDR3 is CASSPDYNSPLHF. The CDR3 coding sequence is TGCGCCAGCAGCCCCGACTATAATTCACCCCTCCACTTT.

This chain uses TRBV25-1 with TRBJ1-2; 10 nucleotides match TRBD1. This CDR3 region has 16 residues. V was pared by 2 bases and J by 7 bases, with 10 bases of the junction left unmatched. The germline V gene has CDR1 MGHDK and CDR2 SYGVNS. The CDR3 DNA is TGTGCCAGCAGTGAACCAGGCGGGACAGGGGTAGTTGGCTACACCTTC. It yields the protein CASSEPGGTGVVGYTF.

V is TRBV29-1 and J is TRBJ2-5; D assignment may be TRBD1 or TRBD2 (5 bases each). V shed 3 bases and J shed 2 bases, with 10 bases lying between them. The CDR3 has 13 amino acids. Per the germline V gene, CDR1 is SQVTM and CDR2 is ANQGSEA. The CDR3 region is CSVDPGRQETQYF. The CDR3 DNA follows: TGCAGCGTTGATCCGGGGCGACAAGAGACCCAGTACTTC.

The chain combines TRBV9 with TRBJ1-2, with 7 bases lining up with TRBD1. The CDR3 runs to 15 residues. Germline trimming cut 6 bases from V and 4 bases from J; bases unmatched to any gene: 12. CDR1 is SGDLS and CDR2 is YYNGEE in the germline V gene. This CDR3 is CASTSTLQGIYGYTF. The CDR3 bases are TGTGCCAGCACATCAACACTACAGGGGATCTATGGCTACACCTTC.

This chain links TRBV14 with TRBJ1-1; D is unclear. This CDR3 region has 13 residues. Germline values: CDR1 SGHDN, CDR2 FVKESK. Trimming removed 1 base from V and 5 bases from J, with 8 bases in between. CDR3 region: CASSQGAGTEAFF. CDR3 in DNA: TGTGCCAGCAGCCAAGGGGCTGGGACTGAAGCTTTCTTT.

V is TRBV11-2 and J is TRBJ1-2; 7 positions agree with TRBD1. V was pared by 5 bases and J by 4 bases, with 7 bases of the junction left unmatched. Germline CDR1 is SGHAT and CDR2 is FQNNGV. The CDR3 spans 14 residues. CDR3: CASSARQGGYGYTF. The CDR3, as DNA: TGTGCCAGCAGCGCGCGACAGGGCGGCTATGGCTACACCTTC. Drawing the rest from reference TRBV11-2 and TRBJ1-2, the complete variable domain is EAGVAQSPRYKIIEKRQSVAFWCNPISGHATLYWYQQILGQGPKLLIQFQNNGVVDDSQLPKDRFSAERLKGVDSTLKIQPAKLEDSAVYLCASSARQGGYGYTFGSGTRLTVV.

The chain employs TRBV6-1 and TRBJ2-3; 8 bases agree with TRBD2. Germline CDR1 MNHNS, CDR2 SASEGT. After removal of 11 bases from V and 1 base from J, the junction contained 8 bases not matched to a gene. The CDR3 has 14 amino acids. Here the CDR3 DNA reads TGTGCCGGCCAGTTTAGCGGGGGCACAGATACGCAGTATTTT. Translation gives CAGQFSGGTDTQYF.

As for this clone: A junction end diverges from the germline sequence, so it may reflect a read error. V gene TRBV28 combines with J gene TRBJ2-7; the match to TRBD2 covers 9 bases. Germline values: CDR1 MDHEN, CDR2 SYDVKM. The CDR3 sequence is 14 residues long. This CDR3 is CASTLAGDTYEQYF. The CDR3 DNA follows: TGTGCCAGCACTTTAGCGGGGGACACCTACGAGCAGTACTTC.

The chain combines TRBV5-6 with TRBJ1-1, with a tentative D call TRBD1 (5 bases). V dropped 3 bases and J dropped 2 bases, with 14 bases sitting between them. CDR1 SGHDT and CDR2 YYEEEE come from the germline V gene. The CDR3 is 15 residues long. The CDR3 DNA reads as TGTGCCAGCAGCTGGGAACGACAGTTAAACACTGAAGCTTTCTTT. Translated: CASSWERQLNTEAFF.

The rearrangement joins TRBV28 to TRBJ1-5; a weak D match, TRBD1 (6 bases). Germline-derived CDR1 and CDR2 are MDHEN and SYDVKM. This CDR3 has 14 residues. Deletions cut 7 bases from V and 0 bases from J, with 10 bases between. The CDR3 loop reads CASKGGNSNQPQHF. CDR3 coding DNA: TGTGCCAGCAAAGGGGGGAATAGCAATCAGCCCCAGCATTTT.

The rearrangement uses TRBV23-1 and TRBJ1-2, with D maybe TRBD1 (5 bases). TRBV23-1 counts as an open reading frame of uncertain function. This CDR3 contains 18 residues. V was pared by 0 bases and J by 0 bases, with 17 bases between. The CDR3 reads CASSQSRWRGDSNYGYTF. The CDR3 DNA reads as TGCGCCAGCAGTCAATCGCGGTGGAGAGGGGATTCTAACTATGGCTACACCTTC.

CDR3 in amino acids: CASSSRQWRVEKLFF. CDR3 coding DNA: TGTGCCAGCAGCTCCCGGCAGTGGAGAGTGGAAAAACTGTTTTTT. The chain joins TRBV4-2 to TRBJ1-4, with D hard to call. Germline loops: CDR1 LGHNA, CDR2 YNFKEQ. The CDR3 totals 15 residues. Trimming shortened V by 5 bases and J by 8 bases, and 18 bases separated the two germline ends.

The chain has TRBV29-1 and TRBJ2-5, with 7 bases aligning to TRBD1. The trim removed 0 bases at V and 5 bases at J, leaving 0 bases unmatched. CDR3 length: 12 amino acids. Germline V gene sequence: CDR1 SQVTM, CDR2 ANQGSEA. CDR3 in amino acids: CSVEEQGETQYF. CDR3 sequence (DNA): TGCAGCGTTGAAGAACAGGGGGAGACCCAGTACTTC.

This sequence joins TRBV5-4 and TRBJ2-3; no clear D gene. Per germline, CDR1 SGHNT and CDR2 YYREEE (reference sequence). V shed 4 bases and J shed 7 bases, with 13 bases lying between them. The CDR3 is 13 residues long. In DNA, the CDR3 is TGTGCCAGCAGCCCCACCACAAGTAATACGCAGTATTTT. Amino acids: CASSPTTSNTQYF. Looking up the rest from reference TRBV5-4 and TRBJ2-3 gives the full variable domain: ETGVTQSPTHLIKTRGQQVTLRCSSQSGHNTVSWYQQALGQGPQFIFQYYREEENGRGNFPPRFSGLQFPNYSSELNVNALELDDSALYLCASSPTTSNTQYFGPGTRLTVL.

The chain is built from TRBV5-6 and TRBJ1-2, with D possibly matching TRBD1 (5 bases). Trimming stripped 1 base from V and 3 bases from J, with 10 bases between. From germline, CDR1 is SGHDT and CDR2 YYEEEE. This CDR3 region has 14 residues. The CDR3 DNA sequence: TGTGCCAGCAGCTTGAGCAGGGCGTACTATGGCTACACCTTC. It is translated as CASSLSRAYYGYTF.

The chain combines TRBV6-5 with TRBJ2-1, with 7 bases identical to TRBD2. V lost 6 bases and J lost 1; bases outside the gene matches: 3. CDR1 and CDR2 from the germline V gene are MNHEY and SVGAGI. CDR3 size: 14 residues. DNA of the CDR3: TGTGCCAGCAGCCCGGGGGGTTCCTACAATGAGCAGTTCTTC. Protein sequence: CASSPGGSYNEQFF.

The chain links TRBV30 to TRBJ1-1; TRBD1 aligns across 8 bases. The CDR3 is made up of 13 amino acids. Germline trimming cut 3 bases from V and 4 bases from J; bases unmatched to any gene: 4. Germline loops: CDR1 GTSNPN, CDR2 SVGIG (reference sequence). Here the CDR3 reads CAWSETGGTEAFF. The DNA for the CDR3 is TGTGCCTGGAGCGAAACAGGGGGCACTGAAGCTTTCTTT.

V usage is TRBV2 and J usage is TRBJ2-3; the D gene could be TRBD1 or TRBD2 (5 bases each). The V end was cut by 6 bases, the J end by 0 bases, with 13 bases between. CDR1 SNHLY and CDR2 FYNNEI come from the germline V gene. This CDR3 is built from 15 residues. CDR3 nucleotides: TGTGCCAGCAGCTCAGGGACGGCTAGCACAGATACGCAGTATTTT. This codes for CASSSGTASTDTQYF.